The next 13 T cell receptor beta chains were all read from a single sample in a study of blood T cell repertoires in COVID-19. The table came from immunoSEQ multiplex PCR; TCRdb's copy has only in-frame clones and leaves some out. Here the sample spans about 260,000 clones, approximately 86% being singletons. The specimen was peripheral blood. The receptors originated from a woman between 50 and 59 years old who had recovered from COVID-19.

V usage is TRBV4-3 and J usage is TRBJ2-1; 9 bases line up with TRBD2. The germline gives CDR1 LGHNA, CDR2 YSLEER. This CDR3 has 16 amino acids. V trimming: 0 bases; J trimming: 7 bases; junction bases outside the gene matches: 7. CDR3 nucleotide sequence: TGCGCCAGCAGCCAAGATTGGGCTAGCGGGAAAAATGAGCAGTTCTTC. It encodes CASSQDWASGKNEQFF.

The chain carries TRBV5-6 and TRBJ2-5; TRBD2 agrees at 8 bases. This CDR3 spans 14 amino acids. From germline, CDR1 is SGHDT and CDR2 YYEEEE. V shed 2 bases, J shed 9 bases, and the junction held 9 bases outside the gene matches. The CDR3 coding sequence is TGTGCCAGCAGCTTCGGGACTAGGAAAGGGCCCCAGTACTTC. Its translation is CASSFGTRKGPQYF.

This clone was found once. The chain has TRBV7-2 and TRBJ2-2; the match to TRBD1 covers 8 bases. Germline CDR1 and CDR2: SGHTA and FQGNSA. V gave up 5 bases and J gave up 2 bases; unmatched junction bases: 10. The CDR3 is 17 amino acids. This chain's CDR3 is CASSPTPGQANTGELFF. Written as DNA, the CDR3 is TGTGCCAGCAGCCCTACACCGGGACAGGCAAACACCGGGGAGCTGTTTTTT.

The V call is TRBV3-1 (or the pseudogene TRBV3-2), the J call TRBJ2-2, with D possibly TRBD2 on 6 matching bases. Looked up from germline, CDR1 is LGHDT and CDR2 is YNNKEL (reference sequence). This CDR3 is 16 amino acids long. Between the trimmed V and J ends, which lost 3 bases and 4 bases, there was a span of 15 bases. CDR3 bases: TGTGCCAGCAGCCAGGGGGTAGCGGAGATCACCGGGGAGCTGTTTTTT. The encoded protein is CASSQGVAEITGELFF.

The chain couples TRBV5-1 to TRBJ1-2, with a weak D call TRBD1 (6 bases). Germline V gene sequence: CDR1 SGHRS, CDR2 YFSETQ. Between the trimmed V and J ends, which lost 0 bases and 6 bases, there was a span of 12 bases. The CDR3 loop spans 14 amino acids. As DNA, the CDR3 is TGCGCCAGCAGCTTGGCAGGGGTAGGGGATGGCTACACCTTC. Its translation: CASSLAGVGDGYTF. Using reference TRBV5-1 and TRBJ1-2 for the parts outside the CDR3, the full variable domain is KAGVTQTPRYLIKTRGQQVTLSCSPISGHRSVSWYQQTPGQGLQFLFEYFSETQRNKGNFPGRFSGRQFSNSRSEMNVSTLELGDSALYLCASSLAGVGDGYTFGSGTRLTVV.

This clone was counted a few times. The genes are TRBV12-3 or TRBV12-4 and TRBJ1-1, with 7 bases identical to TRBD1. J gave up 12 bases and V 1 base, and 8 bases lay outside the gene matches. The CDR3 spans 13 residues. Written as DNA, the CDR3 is TGTGCCAGCAGTTTAGTCACCAGGGACAGCCCTTTCTTT. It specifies CASSLVTRDSPFF.

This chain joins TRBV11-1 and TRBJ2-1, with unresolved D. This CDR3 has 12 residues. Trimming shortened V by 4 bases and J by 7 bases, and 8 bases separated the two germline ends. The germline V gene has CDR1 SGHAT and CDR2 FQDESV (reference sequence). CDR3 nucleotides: TGTGCCAGCAGCTCCAGAAGTAATGAGCAGTTCTTC. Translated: CASSSRSNEQFF. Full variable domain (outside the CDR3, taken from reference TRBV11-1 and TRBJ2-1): EAEVAQSPRYKITEKSQAVAFWCDPISGHATLYWYRQILGQGPELLVQFQDESVVDDSQLPKDRFSAERLKGVDSTLKIQPAELGDSAMYLCASSSRSNEQFFGPGTRLTVL.

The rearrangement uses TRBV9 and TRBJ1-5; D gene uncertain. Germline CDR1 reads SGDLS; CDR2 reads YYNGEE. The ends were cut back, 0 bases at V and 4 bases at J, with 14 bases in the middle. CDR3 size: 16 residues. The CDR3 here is CASSVGRGAENQPQHF. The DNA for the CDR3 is TGTGCCAGCAGCGTAGGAAGAGGTGCTGAAAATCAGCCCCAGCATTTT.

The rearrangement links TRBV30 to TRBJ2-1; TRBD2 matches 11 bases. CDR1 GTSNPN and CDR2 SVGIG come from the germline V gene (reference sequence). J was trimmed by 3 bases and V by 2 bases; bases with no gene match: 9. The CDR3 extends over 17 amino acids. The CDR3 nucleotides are TGTGCCTGGAGTACCCCCTGGACTAGCGGGTACTACAATGAGCAGTTCTTC. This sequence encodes CAWSTPWTSGYYNEQFF.

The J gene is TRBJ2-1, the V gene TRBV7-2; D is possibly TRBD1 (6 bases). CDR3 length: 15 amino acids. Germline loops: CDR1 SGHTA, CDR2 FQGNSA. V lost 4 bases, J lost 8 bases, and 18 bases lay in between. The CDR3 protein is CASSSHRDTLYEQFF. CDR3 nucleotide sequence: TGTGCCAGCAGCTCACACAGGGACACGTTATATGAGCAGTTCTTC.

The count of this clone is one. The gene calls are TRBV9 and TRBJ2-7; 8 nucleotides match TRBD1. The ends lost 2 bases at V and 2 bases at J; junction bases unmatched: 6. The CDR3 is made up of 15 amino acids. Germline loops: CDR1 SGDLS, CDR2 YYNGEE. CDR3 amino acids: CASSVSAGGPYEQYF. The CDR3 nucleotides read TGTGCCAGCAGCGTTTCGGCAGGGGGCCCCTACGAGCAGTACTTC.

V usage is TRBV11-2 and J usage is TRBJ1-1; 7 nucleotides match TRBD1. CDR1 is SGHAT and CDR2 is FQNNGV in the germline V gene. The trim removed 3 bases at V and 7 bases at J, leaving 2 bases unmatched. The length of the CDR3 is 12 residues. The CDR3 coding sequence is TGTGCCAGCAGCTTGGGGACAGATGAAGCTTTCTTT. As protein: CASSLGTDEAFF.

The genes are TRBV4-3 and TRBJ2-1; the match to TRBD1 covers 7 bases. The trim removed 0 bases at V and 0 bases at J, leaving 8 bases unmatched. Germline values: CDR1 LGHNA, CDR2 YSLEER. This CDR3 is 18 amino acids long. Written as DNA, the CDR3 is TGCGCCAGCAGCCAAGAACGTCTGGGGGACAGCTCCTACAATGAGCAGTTCTTC. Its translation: CASSQERLGDSSYNEQFF.